A single sample gave rise to the 7 T cell receptor beta chains below, sequenced in a study of blood T cell repertoires in COVID-19. Using immunoSEQ multiplex PCR, the repertoire was profiled, and TCRdb retains in-frame clones only, with some absent. The data show about 150,000 clones, with roughly 78% seen just once and around 6% held by the top ten. The sequenced sample was PBMCs or T cells enriched from blood (not recorded which). These receptor sequences come from a woman aged 50 to 60 who had recovered from COVID-19.

The chain is built from TRBV24-1 and TRBJ1-5; D unresolved. This CDR3 has 12 amino acids. The V gene lost 9 bases and the J gene lost 0 bases, with 5 bases spanning the gap. Germline loops: CDR1 KGHDR, CDR2 SFDVKD. CDR3 protein: CATEDSNQPQHF. DNA of the CDR3: TGTGCCACCGAGGATAGCAATCAGCCCCAGCATTTT.

The chain carries TRBV5-5 and TRBJ2-3; D is undetermined. The CDR3 runs to 15 residues. V was shortened by 4 bases and J by 4 bases, with 16 bases between the two germline ends. Germline CDR1 and CDR2: SGHKS and YYEKEE (reference sequence). DNA for the CDR3: TGTGCCAGCAGCCCACTTAGCCGTTCCCCAGATACGCAGTATTTT. Amino acid sequence: CASSPLSRSPDTQYF.

The chain has TRBV18 and TRBJ2-5, with TRBD2 as a possible D gene (7 bases). This CDR3 contains 18 residues. Germline CDR1 KGHSH, CDR2 LQKENI. V lost 3 bases and J lost 0, with 20 bases in between. The CDR3: CASSPRAGDTKYQETQYF. The CDR3 coding sequence is TGTGCCAGCTCACCCCGGGCGGGGGACACCAAGTACCAAGAGACCCAGTACTTC.

The chain joins TRBV7-9 to TRBJ2-1, with a possible D match to TRBD1 (5 bases). The CDR3 contains 15 residues. Germline V gene lookup returns CDR1 SEHNR and CDR2 FQNEAQ (reference sequence). Deletions cut 1 base from V and 8 bases from J, with 15 bases between. In DNA, the CDR3 is TGTGCCAGCAGCTTAGTATCCCAGGGTGGGTATGAGCAGTTCTTC. Protein sequence: CASSLVSQGGYEQFF.

V is TRBV28 and J is TRBJ2-5, with 9 bases lining up with TRBD1. The germline V gene has CDR1 MDHEN and CDR2 SYDVKM. CDR3 length: 16 residues. J lost 7 bases, V lost 7 bases, and 16 bases had no gene match. The CDR3 sequence: CASTNRGRPSRGTQYF. The DNA of the CDR3 is TGTGCCAGCACCAACAGGGGGCGGCCTAGTAGAGGGACCCAGTACTTC.

The gene calls are TRBV2 and TRBJ2-2; the D is unclear. Germline-derived CDR1 and CDR2 are SNHLY and FYNNEI. V was shortened by 1 base and J by 3 bases, with 3 bases between the two germline ends. This CDR3 spans 13 amino acids. Here the CDR3 DNA reads TGTGCCAGCAGTGAAGGAGACACCGGGGAGCTGTTTTTT. It is translated as CASSEGDTGELFF.

CDR3 sequence: CASSLTRGGEKLFF. The CDR3 nucleotides are TGTGCCAGCAGTTTAACCAGGGGCGGTGAAAAACTGTTTTTT. The V and J genes are TRBV27 and TRBJ1-4; tentatively, D is TRBD1 (6 bases). The germline CDR1 and CDR2 sequences are MNHEY and SMNVEV (reference sequence). V was pared by 2 bases and J by 7 bases, with 11 bases between. This CDR3 region has 14 residues.